The 17 T cell receptor beta chains reported below all come from one sample, sequenced in a study of metastatic and nonmetastatic thyroid tumors. TCRdb re-called the PCR reads via MiXCR. The sample consists of roughly 25,000 clones, roughly an eighth of them appearing once. The entire patient cohort was treatment-naive prior to thyroid surgery. The specimen sequenced was blood. The receptor source for this set is a female donor with papillary thyroid cancer or a benign thyroid nodule (not recorded which). Some clones in this sample may be carry-over from other donors' samples.

This clone showed up just a few times. The chain uses TRBV2 and TRBJ2-2; D unresolved. The CDR3 is made up of 15 amino acids. Trimming stripped 3 bases from V and 0 bases from J, with 8 bases between. Germline CDR1 reads SNHLY; CDR2 reads FYNNEI. CDR3 amino acids: CASSEGITNTGELFF. Written as DNA, the CDR3 is TGTGCCAGCAGTGAGGGGATAACGAACACCGGGGAGCTGTTTTTT.

This sequence joins TRBV20-1 and TRBJ2-5; 13 bases match TRBD2. Looked up from germline, CDR1 is DFQATT and CDR2 is SNEGSKA (reference sequence). The CDR3 is made up of 15 amino acids. The J segment lost 4 bases and the V segment lost 3 bases, leaving 5 bases of the junction unmatched. CDR3 sequence (DNA): TGCAGTGCTAGGGTACTAGCGGGAGGGATAGAGACCCAGTACTTC. Translation gives CSARVLAGGIETQYF.

This clone was seen at least ten times. This chain joins TRBV28 and TRBJ2-1; 12 nucleotides line up with TRBD2. The V gene's germline CDR1 is MDHEN and CDR2 SYDVKM. Trimming at V came to 3 bases and at J to 3 bases, leaving 3 bases not matched to a gene. This CDR3 has 16 amino acids. CDR3 bases: TGTGCCAGCAGTTTCCTAGCGGGAGGGATCTACAATGAGCAGTTCTTC. Its translation: CASSFLAGGIYNEQFF.

In its sample, this clone was seen many times. This chain joins TRBV20-1 and TRBJ2-2; TRBD2 matches at 8 bases. V lost 4 bases to trimming and J lost 3 bases; unmatched junction nucleotides: 13. The CDR3 has 17 amino acids. From germline, CDR1 is DFQATT and CDR2 SNEGSKA (reference sequence). The CDR3 region has the DNA TGCAGTGCTAAACAACCGGGAGGGAAAGGGGACACCGGGGAGCTGTTTTTT. This gives the protein CSAKQPGGKGDTGELFF.

This clone was found many times. The V call is TRBV27, the J call TRBJ2-7; D is undetermined. This CDR3 has 15 amino acids. V was trimmed by 2 bases and J by 2 bases, leaving 13 bases between them. The germline V gene has CDR1 MNHEY and CDR2 SMNVEV (reference sequence). The CDR3 DNA sequence: TGTGCCAGCAGTTTAGGGTCGGCAACGACCTACGAGCAGTACTTC. Its protein product is CASSLGSATTYEQYF.

This clone occurred many times. The chain recombines TRBV29-1 with TRBJ2-1, with unresolved D. Germline CDR1 reads SQVTM; CDR2 reads ANQGSEA. The V and J ends lost 3 bases and 2 bases respectively, with 8 bases between them. This CDR3 region has 13 residues. CDR3 coding DNA: TGCAGCGTTGAGGTTGTCACCTACAATGAGCAGTTCTTC. Protein sequence: CSVEVVTYNEQFF.

This clone has a count of ten or more. V is TRBV2 and J is TRBJ2-2; 7 bases align to TRBD2. The CDR3 has 14 residues. The germline CDR1 and CDR2 sequences are SNHLY and FYNNEI. V lost 6 bases to trimming and J lost 1 base; unmatched junction nucleotides: 2. CDR3 region: CASRSGGNTGELFF. The CDR3, as DNA: TGTGCCAGCAGGTCGGGGGGGAACACCGGGGAGCTGTTTTTT.

This clone was recorded many times. This sequence joins TRBV4-1 and TRBJ1-3; 10 nucleotides agree with TRBD1. The germline CDR1 and CDR2 sequences are MGHRA and YSYEKL. V gave up 6 bases and J gave up 1 base; unmatched junction bases: 9. The CDR3 spans 17 residues. CDR3 in amino acids: CASSRIPGQGSGNTIYF. The CDR3 DNA is TGCGCCAGCAGTAGGATACCGGGACAGGGGTCTGGAAACACCATATATTTT.

This chain connects TRBV29-1 to TRBJ2-5, with 12 bases that match TRBD2. The CDR3 is 17 amino acids. Germline CDR1 reads SQVTM; CDR2 reads ANQGSEA. The trim removed 4 bases at V and 4 bases at J, leaving 13 bases unmatched. The CDR3 nucleotides are TGCAGCGTTGTTGGGGCTAGCGGGAGGGTGGGGGGAGAGACCCAGTACTTC. Protein product: CSVVGASGRVGGETQYF.

The chain uses TRBV6-1 and TRBJ1-4; no definite D call. The CDR3 totals 11 residues. CDR1 is MNHNS, CDR2 SASEGT, per germline. Trimming pared 5 bases from V and 10 bases from J, leaving 8 bases between. The CDR3 loop is CASSKGGKLFF. In DNA form, the CDR3 reads TGTGCCAGCAGTAAGGGAGGAAAACTGTTTTTT.

This clone is judged medium-sized (0.01 to 0.1%). The chain links TRBV6-1 to TRBJ2-7; D is perhaps TRBD2 (6 bases). Germline values: CDR1 MNHNS, CDR2 SASEGT. Trimming pared 2 bases from V and 0 bases from J, leaving 11 bases between. The CDR3 contains 15 residues. The CDR3 loop is CASSELGTDSYEQYF. CDR3 DNA sequence: TGTGCCAGCAGTGAATTGGGGACTGACTCCTACGAGCAGTACTTC.

This clone has at least ten counts. The chain employs TRBV7-2 and TRBJ2-1, with D possibly being TRBD1 (7 bases). CDR1 and CDR2 from the germline V gene are SGHTA and FQGNSA. The V and J ends lost 5 bases and 7 bases respectively, with 21 bases between them. This CDR3 comprises 16 residues. CDR3 DNA sequence: TGTGCCAGCAGCCCTAGCTCAGGGGGGTATGGGAATGAGCAGTTCTTC. The encoded protein is CASSPSSGGYGNEQFF.

By share of the sample, this clone is medium-sized. This chain connects TRBV3-1 to TRBJ2-7; the match to TRBD2 covers 10 bases. The V and J ends lost 2 bases and 3 bases, in that order; junction bases with no gene match: 7. This CDR3 has 16 amino acids. Germline assignment: CDR1 LGHDT and CDR2 YNNKEL (reference sequence). The DNA of the CDR3 is TGTGCCAGCAGCCAACCGCCTAGCGGGAGTTTCTACGAGCAGTACTTC. It specifies CASSQPPSGSFYEQYF.

Regarding this clone: This could be a read error, since a much larger clone is one nucleotide away. CDR3 in amino acids: CASSLPGQTYNELFF. The CDR3 region has the DNA TGTGCCAGCAGCTTGCCAGGACAGACCTACAATGAGCTGTTCTTC. The rearrangement joins TRBV5-4 to TRBJ2-1; the D gene is possibly TRBD1 (6 bases). CDR3 length: 15 residues. Germline-derived CDR1 and CDR2 are SGHNT and YYREEE (reference sequence).

This clone was seen at least ten times. The CDR3 region is CASRRGGDNEQFF. The CDR3 coding sequence is TGTGCCAGCAGAAGGGGAGGAGACAATGAGCAGTTCTTC. This chain connects TRBV6-1 to TRBJ2-1, with a weak D call TRBD2 (6 bases). CDR3 length: 13 residues. V was pared by 6 bases and J by 5 bases, with 11 bases between. Germline CDR1 and CDR2: MNHNS and SASEGT.

This clone was counted at least ten times. The sample holds other DNA sequences that translate to the same CDR3. The chain employs TRBV9 and TRBJ1-3; TRBD1 matches at 10 bases. Trimming at V came to 3 bases and at J to 2 bases, leaving 2 bases not matched to a gene. The germline gives CDR1 SGDLS, CDR2 YYNGEE. CDR3 length: 15 amino acids. In DNA form, the CDR3 reads TGTGCCAGCAGCGGGACAGGGGGAGCTGGAAACACCATATATTTT. It is translated as CASSGTGGAGNTIYF.

This clone appeared many times. The chain carries TRBV9 and TRBJ2-3; 12 bases line up with TRBD2. Germline CDR1 reads SGDLS; CDR2 reads YYNGEE. The ends lost 3 bases at V and 6 bases at J; junction bases unmatched: 8. The CDR3 consists of 16 residues. CDR3 loop: CASSAGLAGYLDTQYF. The CDR3 DNA reads as TGTGCCAGCAGCGCAGGACTAGCGGGATACTTGGATACGCAGTATTTT.